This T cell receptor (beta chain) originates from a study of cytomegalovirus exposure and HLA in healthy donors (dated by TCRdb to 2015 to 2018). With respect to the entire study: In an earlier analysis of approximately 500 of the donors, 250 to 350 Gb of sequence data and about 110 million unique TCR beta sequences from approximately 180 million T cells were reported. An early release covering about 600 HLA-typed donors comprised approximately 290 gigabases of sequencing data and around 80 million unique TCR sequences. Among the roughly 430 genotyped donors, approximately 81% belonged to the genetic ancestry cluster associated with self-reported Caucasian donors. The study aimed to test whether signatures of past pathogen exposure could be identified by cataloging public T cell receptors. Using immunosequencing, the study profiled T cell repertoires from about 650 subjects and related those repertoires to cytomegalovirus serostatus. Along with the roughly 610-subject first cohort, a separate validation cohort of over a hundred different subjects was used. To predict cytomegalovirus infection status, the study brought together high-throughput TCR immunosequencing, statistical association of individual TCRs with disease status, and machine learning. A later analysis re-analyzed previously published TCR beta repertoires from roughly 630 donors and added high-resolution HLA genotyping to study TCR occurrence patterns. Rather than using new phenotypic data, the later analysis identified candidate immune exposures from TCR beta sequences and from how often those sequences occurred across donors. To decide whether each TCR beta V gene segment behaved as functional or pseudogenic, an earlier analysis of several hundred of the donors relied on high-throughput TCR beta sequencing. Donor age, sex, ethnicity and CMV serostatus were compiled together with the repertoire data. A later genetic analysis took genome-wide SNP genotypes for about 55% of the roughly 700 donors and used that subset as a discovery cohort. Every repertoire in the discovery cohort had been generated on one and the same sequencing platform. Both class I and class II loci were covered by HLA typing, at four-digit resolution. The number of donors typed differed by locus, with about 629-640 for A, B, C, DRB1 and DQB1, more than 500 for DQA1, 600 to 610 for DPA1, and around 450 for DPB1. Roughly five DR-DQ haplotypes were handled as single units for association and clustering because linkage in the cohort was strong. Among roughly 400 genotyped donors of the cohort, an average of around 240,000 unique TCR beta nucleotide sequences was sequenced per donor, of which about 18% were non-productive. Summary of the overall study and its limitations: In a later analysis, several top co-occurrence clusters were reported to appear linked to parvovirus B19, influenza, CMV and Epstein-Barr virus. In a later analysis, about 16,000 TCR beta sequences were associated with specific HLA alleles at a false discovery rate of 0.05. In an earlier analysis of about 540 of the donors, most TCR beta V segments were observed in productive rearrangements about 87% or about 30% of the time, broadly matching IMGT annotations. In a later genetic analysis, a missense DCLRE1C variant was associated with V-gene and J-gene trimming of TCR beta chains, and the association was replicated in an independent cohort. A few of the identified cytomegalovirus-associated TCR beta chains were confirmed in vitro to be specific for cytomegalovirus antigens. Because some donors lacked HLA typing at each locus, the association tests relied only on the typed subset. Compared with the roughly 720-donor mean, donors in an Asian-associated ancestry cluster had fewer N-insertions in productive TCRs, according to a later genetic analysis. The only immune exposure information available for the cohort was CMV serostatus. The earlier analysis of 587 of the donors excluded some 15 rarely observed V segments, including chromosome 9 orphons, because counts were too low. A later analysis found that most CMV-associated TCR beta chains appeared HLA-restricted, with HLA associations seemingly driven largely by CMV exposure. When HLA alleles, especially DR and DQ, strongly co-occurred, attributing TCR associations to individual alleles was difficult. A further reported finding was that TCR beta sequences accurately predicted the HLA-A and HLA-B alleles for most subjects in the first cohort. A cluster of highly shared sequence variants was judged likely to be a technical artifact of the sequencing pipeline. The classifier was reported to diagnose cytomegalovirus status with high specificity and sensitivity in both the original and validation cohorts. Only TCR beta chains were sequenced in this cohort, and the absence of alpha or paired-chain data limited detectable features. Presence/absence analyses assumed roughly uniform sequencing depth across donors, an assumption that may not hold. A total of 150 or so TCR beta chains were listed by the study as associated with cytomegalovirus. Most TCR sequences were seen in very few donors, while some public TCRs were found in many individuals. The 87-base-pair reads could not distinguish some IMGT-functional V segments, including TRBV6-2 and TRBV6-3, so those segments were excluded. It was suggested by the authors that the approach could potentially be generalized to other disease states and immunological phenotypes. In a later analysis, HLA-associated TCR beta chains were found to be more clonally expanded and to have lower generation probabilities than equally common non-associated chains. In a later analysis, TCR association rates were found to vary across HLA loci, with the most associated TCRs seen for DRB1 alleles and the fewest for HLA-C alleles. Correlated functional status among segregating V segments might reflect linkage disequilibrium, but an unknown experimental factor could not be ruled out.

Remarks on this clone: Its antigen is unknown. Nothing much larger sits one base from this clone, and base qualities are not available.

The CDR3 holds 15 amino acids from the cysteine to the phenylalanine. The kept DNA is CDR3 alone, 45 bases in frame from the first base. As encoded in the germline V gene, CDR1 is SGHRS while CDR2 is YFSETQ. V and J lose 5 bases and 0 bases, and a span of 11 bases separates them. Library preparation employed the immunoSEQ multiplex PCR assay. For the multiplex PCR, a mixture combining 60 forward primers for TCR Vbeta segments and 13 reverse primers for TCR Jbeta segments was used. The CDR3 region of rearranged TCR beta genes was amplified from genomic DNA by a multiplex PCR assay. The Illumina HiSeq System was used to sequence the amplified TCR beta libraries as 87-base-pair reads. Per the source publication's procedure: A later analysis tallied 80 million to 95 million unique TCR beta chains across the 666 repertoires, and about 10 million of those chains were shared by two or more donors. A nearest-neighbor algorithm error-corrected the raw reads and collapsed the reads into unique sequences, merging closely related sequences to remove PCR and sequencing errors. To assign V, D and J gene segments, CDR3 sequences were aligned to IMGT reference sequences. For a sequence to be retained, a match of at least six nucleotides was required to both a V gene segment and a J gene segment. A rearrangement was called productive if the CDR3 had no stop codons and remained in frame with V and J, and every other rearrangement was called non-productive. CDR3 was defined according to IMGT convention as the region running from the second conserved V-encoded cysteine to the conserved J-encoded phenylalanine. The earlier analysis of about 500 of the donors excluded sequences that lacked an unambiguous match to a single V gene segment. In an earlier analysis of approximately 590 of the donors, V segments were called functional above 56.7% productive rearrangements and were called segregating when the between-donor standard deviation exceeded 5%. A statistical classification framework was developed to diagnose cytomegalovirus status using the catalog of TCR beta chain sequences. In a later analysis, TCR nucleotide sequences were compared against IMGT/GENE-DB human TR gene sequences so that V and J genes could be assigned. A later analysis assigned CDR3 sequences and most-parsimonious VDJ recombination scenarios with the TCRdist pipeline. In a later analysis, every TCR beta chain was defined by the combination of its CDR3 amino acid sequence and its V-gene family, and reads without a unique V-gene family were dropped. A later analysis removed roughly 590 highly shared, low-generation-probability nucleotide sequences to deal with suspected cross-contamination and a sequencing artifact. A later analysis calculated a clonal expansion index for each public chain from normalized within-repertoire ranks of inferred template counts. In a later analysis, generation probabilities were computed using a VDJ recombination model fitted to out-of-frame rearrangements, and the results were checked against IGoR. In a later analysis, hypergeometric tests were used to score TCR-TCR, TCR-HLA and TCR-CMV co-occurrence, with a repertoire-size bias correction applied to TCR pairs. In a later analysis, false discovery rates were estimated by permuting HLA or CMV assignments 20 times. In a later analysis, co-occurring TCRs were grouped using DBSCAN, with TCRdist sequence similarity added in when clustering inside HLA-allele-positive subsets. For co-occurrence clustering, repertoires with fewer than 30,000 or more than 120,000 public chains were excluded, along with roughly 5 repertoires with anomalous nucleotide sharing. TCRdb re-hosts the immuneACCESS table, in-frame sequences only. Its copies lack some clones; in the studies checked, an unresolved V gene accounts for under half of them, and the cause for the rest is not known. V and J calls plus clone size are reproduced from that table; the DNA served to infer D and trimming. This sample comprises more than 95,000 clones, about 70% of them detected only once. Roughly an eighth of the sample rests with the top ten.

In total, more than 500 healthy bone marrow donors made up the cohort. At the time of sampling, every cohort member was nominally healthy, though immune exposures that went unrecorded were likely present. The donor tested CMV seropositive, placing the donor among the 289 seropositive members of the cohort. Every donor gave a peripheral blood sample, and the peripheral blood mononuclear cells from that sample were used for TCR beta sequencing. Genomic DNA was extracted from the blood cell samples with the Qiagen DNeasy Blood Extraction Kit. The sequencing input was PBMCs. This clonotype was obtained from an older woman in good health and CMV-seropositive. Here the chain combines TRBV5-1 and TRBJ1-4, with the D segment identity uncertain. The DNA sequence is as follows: TGCGCCAGCAGAATGAGGTCAGCAACTAATGAAAAACTGTTTTTT. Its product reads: CASRMRSATNEKLFF.